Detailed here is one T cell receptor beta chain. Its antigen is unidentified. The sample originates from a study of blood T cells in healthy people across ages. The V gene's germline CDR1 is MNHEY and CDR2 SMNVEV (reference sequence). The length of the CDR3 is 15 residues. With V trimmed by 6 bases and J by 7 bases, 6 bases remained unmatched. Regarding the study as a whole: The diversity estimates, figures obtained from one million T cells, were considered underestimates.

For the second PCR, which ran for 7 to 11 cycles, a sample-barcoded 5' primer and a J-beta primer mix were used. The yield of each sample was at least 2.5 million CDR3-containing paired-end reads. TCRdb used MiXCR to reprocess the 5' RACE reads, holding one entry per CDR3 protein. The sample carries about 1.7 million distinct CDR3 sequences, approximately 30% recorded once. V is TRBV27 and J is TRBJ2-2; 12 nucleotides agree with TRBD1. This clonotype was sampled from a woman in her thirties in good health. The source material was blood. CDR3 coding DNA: TGTGCCAGCAGGATGGGACAGGGGGCAGGCGGGGAGCTGTTTTTT. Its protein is CASRMGQGAGGELFF.